The 18 T cell receptor beta chains presented below share a single source sample, sequenced in a study of shared clonotypes between healthy human individuals. Some clones are missing from TCRdb's copy, which holds only in-frame ones; the method was immunoSEQ multiplex PCR. Here the sample spans around 980,000 clones, roughly 74% being singletons. The sample taken for sequencing was memory CD4+ T cells from PBMCs. Subset defined: CD45RA-negative fraction. These TCRs come from a man between 18 and 35 years old in good health. Some clones in this sample may be carry-over from other donors' samples.

Concerning this clone itself: Other DNA sequences in this specimen translate into the identical CDR3. The V and J genes are TRBV20-1 and TRBJ2-3; no reliable D call. Germline V gives CDR1 DFQATT, CDR2 SNEGSKA (reference sequence). The CDR3 loop spans 10 amino acids. V lost 5 bases and J 2 bases, leaving 2 bases between the germline ends. This CDR3 reads CSASTDTQYF. Here the CDR3 DNA reads TGCAGTGCTTCCACAGATACGCAGTATTTT.

In the case of this clone: Other DNA sequences in the sample encode the same CDR3. The rearrangement uses TRBV5-6 and TRBJ2-6; D might be TRBD1 (6 bases). V shed 4 bases and J shed 1 base, with 9 bases lying between them. Per germline, CDR1 SGHDT and CDR2 YYEEEE. The CDR3 has 15 residues. The CDR3 nucleotides read TGTGCCAGCAGCCCAGGGGTGTCTGGGGCCAACGTCCTGACTTTC. It translates to CASSPGVSGANVLTF.

A note on this clone: The sample carries other DNA sequences with the same CDR3. This chain links TRBV7-2 with TRBJ1-1, with D hard to call. The germline V gene has CDR1 SGHTA and CDR2 FQGNSA. CDR3 size: 14 residues. Trimming took 1 base from V and 0 from J, leaving 6 bases between them. The CDR3 bases are TGTGCCAGCAGCTTAGTAGGTCTGAACACTGAAGCTTTCTTT. This gives the protein CASSLVGLNTEAFF.

This chain connects TRBV5-1 to TRBJ2-1; TRBD2 agrees at 16 bases. V was clipped by 7 bases and J by 7 bases; unmatched bases: 2. There are 14 residues in the CDR3. Looked up from germline, CDR1 is SGHRS and CDR2 is YFSETQ. This chain's CDR3 is CASLGLAGGNEQFF. The CDR3 DNA reads TGCGCCAGCCTGGGACTAGCGGGAGGGAATGAGCAGTTCTTC.

The genes are TRBV28 and TRBJ1-1; TRBD1 is a possible D gene (5 bases). The CDR3 runs 12 residues. Germline CDR1 MDHEN, CDR2 SYDVKM. The germline V and J ends were trimmed by 7 bases and 5 bases, with 11 bases remaining between them. For the CDR3, the DNA is TGTGCCAGCACCGACAGAAGGACTGAAGCTTTCTTT. Encoded protein: CASTDRRTEAFF.

This sequence joins TRBV7-3 and TRBJ1-1; TRBD1 aligns across 7 bases. The CDR3 is made up of 14 amino acids. The V segment lost 5 bases and the J segment 1 base; nucleotides outside the gene matches: 4. The germline gives CDR1 SGHTA, CDR2 FQGTGA. CDR3 sequence: CASSKQGQNTEAFF. The CDR3 DNA sequence: TGTGCCAGCAGCAAACAGGGGCAGAACACTGAAGCTTTCTTT. Complete variable domain (other parts from reference TRBV7-3 and TRBJ1-1): GAGVSQTPSNKVTEKGKYVELRCDPISGHTALYWYRQSLGQGPEFLIYFQGTGAADDSGLPNDRFFAVRPEGSVSTLKIQRTERGDSAVYLCASSKQGQNTEAFFGQGTRLTVV.

This chain joins TRBV6-5 and TRBJ2-1, with 9 bases fitting TRBD2. This CDR3 is 14 amino acids long. With 3 bases clipped from V and 6 bases from J, the junction kept 3 bases outside the gene matches. Germline CDR1 MNHEY, CDR2 SVGAGI. The CDR3 spells CASSYQAGGNEQFF. CDR3 DNA sequence: TGTGCCAGCAGTTATCAAGCGGGAGGCAATGAGCAGTTCTTC.

The rearrangement joins TRBV9 to TRBJ2-1, with TRBD2 matching over 7 bases. Germline trimming cut 3 bases from V and 2 bases from J; bases unmatched to any gene: 11. Germline-derived CDR1 and CDR2 are SGDLS and YYNGEE. The CDR3 spans 17 residues. The CDR3 bases are TGTGCCAGCAGCGGAATGTGGGAAGCGGGACCCTACAATGAGCAGTTCTTC. Its protein product is CASSGMWEAGPYNEQFF.

J is TRBJ2-3 and V is TRBV5-1, with 7 bases fitting TRBD1. From germline, CDR1 is SGHRS and CDR2 YFSETQ. The V segment lost 3 bases and the J segment 1 base; nucleotides outside the gene matches: 8. The CDR3 has 16 amino acids. This chain's CDR3 is CASSYHGTGGTDTQYF. The CDR3 DNA reads as TGCGCCAGCAGCTATCACGGAACAGGGGGCACAGATACGCAGTATTTT.

This clone was seen a single time. The chain couples TRBV5-1 to TRBJ2-2, with D hard to call. The CDR3 runs to 14 residues. The ends were cut back, 4 bases at V and 0 bases at J, with 7 bases in the middle. Germline-derived CDR1 and CDR2 are SGHRS and YFSETQ. The CDR3 DNA sequence: TGCGCCAGCAGCCAACGCTCGAACACCGGGGAGCTGTTTTTT. Translated, it gives CASSQRSNTGELFF.

The V and J genes are TRBV27 and TRBJ2-1; D is possibly TRBD1 (5 bases). This CDR3 is built from 16 residues. Between the trimmed V and J ends, which lost 6 bases and 3 bases, there was a span of 18 bases. The V gene's germline CDR1 is MNHEY and CDR2 SMNVEV (reference sequence). The CDR3 DNA reads TGTGCCAGCAGGATCAGGGTATCCCAGTACTACAATGAGCAGTTCTTC. Translating gives CASRIRVSQYYNEQFF.

V is TRBV5-1 and J is TRBJ2-7, with 12 bases identical to TRBD1. Germline assignment: CDR1 SGHRS and CDR2 YFSETQ. The CDR3 consists of 15 residues. Germline trimming cut 4 bases from V and 3 bases from J; bases unmatched to any gene: 5. In nucleotides, the CDR3 is TGCGCCAGCAGCGCGGGACAGGGGGCGAACTACGAGCAGTACTTC. It codes for CASSAGQGANYEQYF.

CDR3 sequence (DNA): TGTGCCAGCTCACCCACCGCCGGTGAGGGTGGGGTGAGGGAGCAGTACTTC. Translating gives CASSPTAGEGGVREQYF. The chain carries TRBV18 and TRBJ2-7; possible D gene TRBD2, 5 bases. The CDR3 totals 17 residues. V lost 3 bases and J 7 bases, leaving 25 bases between the germline ends. Germline CDR1 KGHSH, CDR2 LQKENI.

The chain links TRBV27 to TRBJ1-4, with D tentatively TRBD1 (6 bases). The CDR3 is 14 amino acids. V gave up 8 bases and J gave up 7 bases, with 17 bases separating them. Germline V gene sequence: CDR1 MNHEY, CDR2 SMNVEV (reference sequence). CDR3 nucleotide sequence: TGTGCCAGCCGAAGAGTGGGGGGGCGTGAAAAACTGTTTTTT. Protein product: CASRRVGGREKLFF.

The chain combines TRBV19 with TRBJ1-1; perhaps TRBD1 as D (5 bases). The length of the CDR3 is 11 residues. Between the trimmed V and J ends, which lost 11 bases and 4 bases, there was a span of 11 bases. CDR1 is LNHDA, CDR2 SQIVND, per germline (reference sequence). In nucleotides, the CDR3 is TGTGCCGCGGGGCGGGGCACTGAAGCTTTCTTT. Translation gives CAAGRGTEAFF.

CDR3 nucleotides: TGCGCCAGCAGCTTGGGGCAGCCCAGTAACTATGGCTACACCTTC. It codes for CASSLGQPSNYGYTF. The J gene is TRBJ1-2, the V gene TRBV5-1; D gene uncertain. V lost 0 bases and J 1 base, leaving 10 bases between the germline ends. The CDR3 contains 15 residues. CDR1 is SGHRS and CDR2 is YFSETQ in the germline V gene.

The genes are TRBV21-1 and TRBJ2-3; the D call in the table, TRBD2, was not verified against the DNA. TRBV21-1 is a recognized pseudogene. The CDR3 is 13 amino acids. The CDR3 here is CASRAGIRDTQYF. CDR3 bases: TGTGCCAGCAGGGCGGGGATCAGGGATACGCAGTATTTT.

The rearrangement joins TRBV4-1 to TRBJ2-7; D is perhaps TRBD1 (6 bases). Per the germline V gene, CDR1 is MGHRA and CDR2 is YSYEKL. Between the trimmed V and J ends, which lost 1 base and 1 base, there was a span of 17 bases. The CDR3 spans 17 residues. CDR3 sequence: CASSQAFSGTRSYEQYF. As DNA, the CDR3 is TGCGCCAGCAGCCAAGCTTTCTCCGGGACACGATCCTACGAGCAGTACTTC.